This T cell receptor beta chain emerged from a study of shared clonotypes between healthy human individuals. In the study overall: For every donor, three CD4 naive, three CD4 memory, two CD8 naive and one CD8 memory plates were used.

Between the trimmed V and J ends, which lost 6 bases and 2 bases, there was a span of 14 bases. The CDR3 loop spans 13 amino acids. Germline values: CDR1 SQVTM, CDR2 ANQGSEA. General study results and limits: In contrast to clonotypes shared by all four donors, non-shared clonotypes had lower generation probabilities.

Per the authors' pipeline: Without quality scores, immunoSEQ junctional reads could not be filtered like full-length reads. Clones were read by immunoSEQ multiplex PCR, and TCRdb kept only the in-frame ones, dropping some. V and J calls and clone size are as listed in that table; D and trimming were resolved from the DNA. The data show more than 2 million clones, just over 90% seen once. CD8 cells regarded as naive lacked CD45RO, were positively chosen for CCR7, and omitted terminally differentiated effector memory CD45RA+ cells. The donors, all of them Caucasian adults, lived in Nashville, Tennessee. As to this clone: Antigen specificity is unknown.

The sample consisted of naive CD8+ T cells from PBMCs. The gene calls are TRBV29-1 and TRBJ2-7, with a weak D call TRBD2 (7 bases). This clonotype was sampled from a man aged 18 to 30 in good health. Some clones in this sample may be carry-over from other donors' samples. The CDR3 sequence: CSVEGGATYEQYF. In nucleotides, the CDR3 is TGCAGCGTCGAGGGGGGGGCCACCTACGAGCAGTACTTC.